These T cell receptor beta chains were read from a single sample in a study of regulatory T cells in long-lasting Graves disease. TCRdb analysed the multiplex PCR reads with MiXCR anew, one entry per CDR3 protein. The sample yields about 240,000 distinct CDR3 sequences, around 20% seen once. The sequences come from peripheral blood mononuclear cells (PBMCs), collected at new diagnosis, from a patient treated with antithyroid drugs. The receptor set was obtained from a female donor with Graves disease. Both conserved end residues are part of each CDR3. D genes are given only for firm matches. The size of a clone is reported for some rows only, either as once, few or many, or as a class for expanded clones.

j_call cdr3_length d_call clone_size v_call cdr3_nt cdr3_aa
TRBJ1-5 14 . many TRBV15 TGTGCCACCAGTGTTTTAGGCCAGAATCAGCCCCAGCATTTT CATSVLGQNQPQHF
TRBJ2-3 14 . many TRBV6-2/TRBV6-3 TGTGCCAGCAGTTACTCCCCTAGGTTGGATACGCAGTATTTT CASSYSPRLDTQYF
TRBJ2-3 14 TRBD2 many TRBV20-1 TGCAGTGCTCTGCTAGCGGGAGTCGCAGATACGCAGTATTTT CSALLAGVADTQYF
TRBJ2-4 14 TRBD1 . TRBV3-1 TGTGCCAGCAGCCAACTAGGACAGGGAGCCATTCAGTACTTC CASSQLGQGAIQYF
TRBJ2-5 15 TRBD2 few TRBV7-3 TGTGCCAGCAGCAACAAGCGGGAGCGGGGAGAGACCCAGTACTTC CASSNKRERGETQYF
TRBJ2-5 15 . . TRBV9 TGTGCCAGCAGCTTTAAGACAGGTGGCGGAGAGACCCAGTACTTC CASSFKTGGGETQYF
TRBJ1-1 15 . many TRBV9 TGTGCCAGCAGCTCGACGGGGCAGCGGAACACTGAAGCTTTCTTT CASSSTGQRNTEAFF
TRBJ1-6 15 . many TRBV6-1 TGTGCCAGCAGCCCCTATTCGCAGAGGGATTCACCCCTCCACTTT CASSPYSQRDSPLHF
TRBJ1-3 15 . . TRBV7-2 TGTGCCAGCAGCACATCCCACGGCTCTGGAAACACCATATATTTT CASSTSHGSGNTIYF
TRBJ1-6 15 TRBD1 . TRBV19 TGTGCCAGTAGTATAGACCGCACAGGGGGTTCACCCCTCCACTTT CASSIDRTGGSPLHF
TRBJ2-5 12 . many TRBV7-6 TGTGCCAGCAGCGATGGGGCAGAGACCCAGTACTTC CASSDGAETQYF
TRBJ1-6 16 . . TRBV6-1 TGTGCCAGCAGTAACACCTGGGCAGGTCAGGGTTCACCCCTCCACTTT CASSNTWAGQGSPLHF
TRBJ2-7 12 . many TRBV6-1 TGTGCCAGCAGTGAAAACATCCGTCAGCAGTACTTC CASSENIRQQYF
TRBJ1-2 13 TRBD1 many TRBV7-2 TGTGCCAGCGCCGGGACAGGGCGTTTTGGCTACACCTTC CASAGTGRFGYTF
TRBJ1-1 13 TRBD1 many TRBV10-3 TGTGCCATCACAGGGGGAGTAGACACTGAAGCTTTCTTT CAITGGVDTEAFF
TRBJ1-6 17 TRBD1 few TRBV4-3 TGCGCCAGCAGCCAAGATCCCCAGGGGGCTGGTAATTCACCCCTCCACTTT CASSQDPQGAGNSPLHF
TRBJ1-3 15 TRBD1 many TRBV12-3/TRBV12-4 TGTGCCAGCAGCCAGACAGGGGATGGTGGAAACACCATATATTTT CASSQTGDGGNTIYF
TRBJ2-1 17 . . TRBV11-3 TGTGCCAGCAGCTCCAGAATTTTAGCCCTATCCTACAATGAGCAGTTCTTC CASSSRILALSYNEQFF
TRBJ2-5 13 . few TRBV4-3 TGCGCCAGCAGCCAAGATGAACAAGAGACCCAGTACTTC CASSQDEQETQYF
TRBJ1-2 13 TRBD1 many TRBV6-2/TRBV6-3 TGTGCCAGCAGACAAACGACAGGGAGTGGCTACACCTTC CASRQTTGSGYTF
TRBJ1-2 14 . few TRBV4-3 TGCGCCAGCAGCCAAGCGGGGCCAGGCTATGGCTACACCTTC CASSQAGPGYGYTF
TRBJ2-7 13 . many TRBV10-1 TGCGCCAGCAGTGAGTCGGGCAGGTACGAGCAGTACTTC CASSESGRYEQYF
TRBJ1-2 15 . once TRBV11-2 TGTGCCAGCAGCTTAGGGGGGGCTGTTAACTATGGCTACACCTTC CASSLGGAVNYGYTF
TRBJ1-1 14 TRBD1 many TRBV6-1 TGTGCCAGCAGCGAGACAGGGAAAGGGTCTGAAGCTTTCTTT CASSETGKGSEAFF
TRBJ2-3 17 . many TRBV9 TGTGCCAGCAGCGTAGGCCAGGCAGGGCACAGCACAGATACGCAGTATTTT CASSVGQAGHSTDTQYF
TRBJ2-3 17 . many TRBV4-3 TGCGCCAGCAGCCAAGATTCTAAGGGGGGGAAGCCAGATACGCAGTATTTT CASSQDSKGGKPDTQYF
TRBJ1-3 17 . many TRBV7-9 TGTGCCAGCAGTTTCCGGGTTGGACCAGGGGCTGGAAACACCATATATTTT CASSFRVGPGAGNTIYF
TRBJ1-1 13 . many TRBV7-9 TGTGCCAGCAGTCAACAGGAAGGCACTGAAGCTTTCTTT CASSQQEGTEAFF
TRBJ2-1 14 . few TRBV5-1 TGCGCCAGCAGCGCCCCGGCCCGGTACAATGAGCAGTTCTTC CASSAPARYNEQFF
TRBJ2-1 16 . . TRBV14 TGTGCCAGCAGCCGGAGACTAGTGAACTCCTACAATGAGCAGTTCTTC CASSRRLVNSYNEQFF
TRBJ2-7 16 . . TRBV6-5 TGTGCCAGCAGTTACCGAGGGGCGCAGGGCTCCTACGAGCAGTACTTC CASSYRGAQGSYEQYF
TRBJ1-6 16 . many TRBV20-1 TGCAGTGCTAGAGGATCGGTCCAGGGGTATAATTCACCCCTCCACTTT CSARGSVQGYNSPLHF
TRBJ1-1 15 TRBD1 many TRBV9 TGTGCCAGCAGCGCGCGGCCCGACAGGGCGGCGTCTGCTTTCTTT CASSARPDRAASAFF
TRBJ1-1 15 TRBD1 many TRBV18 TGTGCCAGCTCACTGACGACAGGGATGAACACTGAAGCTTTCTTT CASSLTTGMNTEAFF
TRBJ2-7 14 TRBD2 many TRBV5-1 TGCGCCAGCAGCTTGGCTAGCGGGAGTTACGAGCAGTACTTC CASSLASGSYEQYF
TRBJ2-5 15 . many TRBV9 TGTGCCAGCAGCGTATCGGGACACCATCAAGAGACCCAGTACTTC CASSVSGHHQETQYF
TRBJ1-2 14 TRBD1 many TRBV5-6 TGTGCCAGCAGCATGGACAGGGCTAACTATGGCTACACCTTC CASSMDRANYGYTF
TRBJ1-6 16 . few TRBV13 TGTGCCAGCAGCTTCTCTGGAAGGGGAGGTAATTCACCCCTCCACTTT CASSFSGRGGNSPLHF
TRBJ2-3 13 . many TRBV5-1 TGCGCCAGCAGCCGATCAGGCACAGATACGCAGTATTTT CASSRSGTDTQYF
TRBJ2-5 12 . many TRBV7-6 TGTGCCAGCAGCGCCCTCCAAGAGACCCAGTACTTC CASSALQETQYF
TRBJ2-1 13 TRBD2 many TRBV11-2 TGTGCCAGCAGCTGGGGCGGGGGGAATGAGCAGTTCTTC CASSWGGGNEQFF
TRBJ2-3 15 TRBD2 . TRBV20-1 TGCAGTGCTCGTCCTGGACTAGCGGGCACAGATACGCAGTATTTT CSARPGLAGTDTQYF
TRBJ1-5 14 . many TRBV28 TGTGCCAGCACTCAGGGAAGGTTCAATCAGCCCCAGCATTTT CASTQGRFNQPQHF
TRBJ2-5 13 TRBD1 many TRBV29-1 TGCAGCGTTTCCGGGACAGGTGGGGAGACCCAGTACTTC CSVSGTGGETQYF
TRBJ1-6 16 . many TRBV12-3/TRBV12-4 TGTGCCAGCAGAGATCAGGGCCAGGGCTCTAATTCACCCCTCCACTTT CASRDQGQGSNSPLHF
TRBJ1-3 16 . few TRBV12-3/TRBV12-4 TGTGCCAGCAGTTTCACAGACAGGATCTCTGGAAACACCATATATTTT CASSFTDRISGNTIYF
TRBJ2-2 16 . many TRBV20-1 TGCAGTGCTAGAGATCCCGCTCGGGTCAACACCGGGGAGCTGTTTTTT CSARDPARVNTGELFF
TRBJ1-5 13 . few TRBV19 TGTGCCAGTAGTATGGACAGTCTGCAGCCCCAGCATTTT CASSMDSLQPQHF
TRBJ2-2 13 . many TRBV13 TGTGCCAGCAGCTTAACAAGCACCGGGGAGCTGTTTTTT CASSLTSTGELFF
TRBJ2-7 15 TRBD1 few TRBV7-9 TGTGCCAGCAGCTTAGAGACAGGGGTCGCCTACGAGCAGTACTTC CASSLETGVAYEQYF
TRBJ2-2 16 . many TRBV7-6 TGTGCCAGCAGCCTGGCCCAGGGACACACCACCGGGGAGCTGTTTTTT CASSLAQGHTTGELFF
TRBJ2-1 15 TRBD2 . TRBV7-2 TGTGCCAGCAGCCGCTTGGCGGGGGACCGGAATGAGCAGTTCTTC CASSRLAGDRNEQFF
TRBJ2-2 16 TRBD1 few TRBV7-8 TGTGCCGGCAGCCCAACCCGGGACAGGTACACCGGGGAGCTGTTTTTT CAGSPTRDRYTGELFF
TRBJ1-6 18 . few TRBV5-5 TGTGCCAGCAGCCCCTGGGTGACAGGTCGGACTTATAATTCACCCCTCCACTTT CASSPWVTGRTYNSPLHF
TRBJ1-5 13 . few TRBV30 TGTGCCTGGAGTGCCGGGGGGAATCAGCCCCAGCATTTT CAWSAGGNQPQHF
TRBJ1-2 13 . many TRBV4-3 TGCGCCAGCAGCCAAGTTCAAGGCTATGGCTACACCTTC CASSQVQGYGYTF
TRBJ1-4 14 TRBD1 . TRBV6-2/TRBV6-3 TGTGCCAGCAGTTACTTCGGACAGGATGAAAAACTGTTTTTT CASSYFGQDEKLFF
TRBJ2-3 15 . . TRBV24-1 TGTGCCACCAGTGATCCGGGACACCGCACAGATACGCAGTATTTT CATSDPGHRTDTQYF